A selection of T cell receptor beta chains follows, all from one sample in a study of blood T cell repertoires in COVID-19. The protocol was immunoSEQ multiplex PCR, while the TCRdb copy is restricted to in-frame clones and leaves out a portion. Altogether tens of thousands of clones are present, around 80% being singletons, with the ten largest covering around 2.3%. The sample consisted of peripheral blood. The receptors here all came from a man older than 75 with active or convalescent COVID-19. Each CDR3 is given with its conserved first and last residue. Fields, in order: J gene, V gene, D gene, clone size, CDR3 DNA, CDR3 protein. A D gene is named only where the DNA matches it firmly. Expanded clones get a size class; other rows say once, few or many, or leave the size out.

TRBJ1-1	TRBV9	NA	NA	TGTGCCAGGTTGGCGGGGGTGGTGAACACTGAAGCTTTCTTT	CARLAGVVNTEAFF
TRBJ1-4	TRBV5-1	NA	NA	TGCGCCAGCAGCTATCGGGGTCGCGGTGAAAAACTGTTTTTT	CASSYRGRGEKLFF
TRBJ1-2	TRBV19	NA	NA	TGTGCCAGTATCCGAACCCCGGGACTGAGCTATGGCTACACCTTC	CASIRTPGLSYGYTF
TRBJ2-5	TRBV28	NA	NA	TGTGCCAGCAGTTTATGGGACACCCGGTTTCAGTACTTC	CASSLWDTRFQYF
TRBJ2-3	TRBV28	TRBD2	NA	TGTGCCAGCAGCGCAACTAGCGGGACCACAGATACGCAGTATTTT	CASSATSGTTDTQYF
TRBJ2-7	TRBV5-1	NA	NA	TGCGCCAGCAGCCCGACAGGATCCTACGAGCAGTACTTC	CASSPTGSYEQYF
TRBJ1-2	TRBV4-2	NA	NA	TGTGCCAGCAGCCAAGTCTGGGGGCGCGGGAACTATGGCTACACCTTC	CASSQVWGRGNYGYTF
TRBJ1-1	TRBV6-6	NA	NA	TGTGCCAGCAGTCGGACGGGGGTTAACACTGAAGCTTTCTTT	CASSRTGVNTEAFF
TRBJ2-3	TRBV24-1	TRBD1	NA	TGTGCCACCAGTGATCCGACAGGGGAGGATACGCAGTATTTT	CATSDPTGEDTQYF
TRBJ1-2	TRBV5-1	NA	few	TGCGCCAGCGGCGCCGGGGGGGCTCCTGACTATGGCTACACCTTC	CASGAGGAPDYGYTF
TRBJ1-2	TRBV5-4	TRBD1	NA	TGTGCCAGCAGCTTGGCAGGCCCGGGACAGGGGTATGGCTACACCTTC	CASSLAGPGQGYGYTF
TRBJ1-2	TRBV5-1	TRBD1	NA	TGCGCCAGCAGCTTGGAAGGACAGGGGGAATATGGCTACACCTTC	CASSLEGQGEYGYTF
TRBJ2-5	TRBV5-1	TRBD1	NA	TGCGCCAGCAGCACGACAGGGGGGGTTGTAGAGACCCAGTACTTC	CASSTTGGVVETQYF
TRBJ2-7	TRBV20-1	NA	NA	TGCAGTGCTAGTGGCCCTGAGTTTACCTACGAGCAGTACTTC	CSASGPEFTYEQYF
TRBJ2-5	TRBV20-1	TRBD2	NA	TGCAGTGCTAGTTCCAGCGGGAGCGGTGAGACCCAGTACTTC	CSASSSGSGETQYF
TRBJ2-5	TRBV24-1	TRBD2	few	TGTGCCACCAGTGACACCGGGACTAGGGGAGGAGAGACCCAGTACTTC	CATSDTGTRGGETQYF
TRBJ1-1	TRBV6-5	NA	NA	NA	CASSWAGGSRTFF
TRBJ2-5	TRBV19	TRBD2	NA	TGTGCCAGTGGGGCTAGCGGGCAAGAGACCCAGTACTTC	CASGASGQETQYF
TRBJ1-2	TRBV5-5	NA	NA	TGTGCCAGCAGCGTGGGTCAGGGGATCGGCTATGGCTACACCTTC	CASSVGQGIGYGYTF
TRBJ1-4	TRBV2	TRBD1	NA	TGTGCCAGCCGTCTCGGGACAGGGGGCGGTCTGGGGAATGAAAAACTGTTTTTT	CASRLGTGGGLGNEKLFF
TRBJ1-2	TRBV18	TRBD1	NA	TGTGCCAGCTCACCCGGACAGGGGAACTATGGCTACACCTTC	CASSPGQGNYGYTF
TRBJ2-5	TRBV3-1/TRBV3-2	NA	NA	TGTGCCAGCAGCCATCACAGGGGAGGAATTGGCCAAGAGACCCAGTACTTC	CASSHHRGGIGQETQYF
TRBJ2-1	TRBV6-2/TRBV6-3	NA	NA	TGTGCCAGCAGTATCGGGACACCTTACAATGAGCAGTTCTTC	CASSIGTPYNEQFF
TRBJ1-2	TRBV30	TRBD1	NA	TGTGCCTGCAGACAGGGGAACTATGGCTACACCTTC	CACRQGNYGYTF
TRBJ2-3	TRBV5-1	TRBD1	NA	TGCGCCAGCAGCTTGAGCCGCCCGAGGGGGCAAACAGATACGCAGTATTTT	CASSLSRPRGQTDTQYF
TRBJ1-1	TRBV18	NA	NA	TGTGCCAGCTCACAAGGGGTGAACACTGAAGCTTTCTTT	CASSQGVNTEAFF
TRBJ2-5	TRBV30	NA	NA	TGTGCCTGGAGTGGTGGAGTTCGGGAGACCCAGTACTTC	CAWSGGVRETQYF
TRBJ2-7	TRBV6-1	TRBD1	NA	TGTGCCAGCAGTGATACGGGACAGGGTCTGAACGAGCAGTACTTC	CASSDTGQGLNEQYF
TRBJ1-2	TRBV6-5	TRBD1	NA	TGTGCCAGCACTAAGGGGGCAGCCCGCTATGGCTACACCTTC	CASTKGAARYGYTF
TRBJ1-5	TRBV7-2	NA	NA	TGTGCCAGCAGCTTATGGGCAGGGCTGGGCAATCAGCCCCAGCATTTT	CASSLWAGLGNQPQHF
TRBJ2-3	TRBV7-9	TRBD1	NA	TGTGCCGGCAGCGCGCTCCCGGGACAGGGTCGGGATACGCAGTATTTT	CAGSALPGQGRDTQYF
TRBJ2-2	TRBV3-1/TRBV3-2	NA	NA	TGTGCCAGCAGCCCCCCCGGGACACTGAACACCGGGGAGCTGTTTTTT	CASSPPGTLNTGELFF
TRBJ1-6	TRBV7-9	TRBD1	NA	TGTGCCAGCAGGGGGGACAGCCTCTATAATTCACCCCTCCACTTT	CASRGDSLYNSPLHF
TRBJ2-7	TRBV11-2	NA	NA	TGTGCCAGCAGCTTAGTACTTGCAGGGTACCCCAACGAGCAGTACTTC	CASSLVLAGYPNEQYF
TRBJ2-2	TRBV9	TRBD2	NA	TGTGCCAGCAGTGAAACTAGCGGGAGTTTTGGCGGGGAGCTGTTTTTT	CASSETSGSFGGELFF
TRBJ2-5	TRBV7-2	TRBD2	once	TGTGCCAGCAGCACGGGACTAGCGGGTATCCAAGAGACCCAGTACTTC	CASSTGLAGIQETQYF
TRBJ2-1	TRBV2	NA	NA	TGTGCCAGCAGTGAAACGGGGACACGGCAGTTCTTC	CASSETGTRQFF
TRBJ2-1	TRBV4-1	NA	once	TGCGCCAGCAGCCTACGACTGGAAAATGAGCAGTTCTTC	CASSLRLENEQFF
TRBJ2-2	TRBV7-2	TRBD1	few	TGTGCCAGCAGCCGGGACAGGGCGAACACCGGGGAGCTGTTTTTT	CASSRDRANTGELFF
TRBJ2-3	TRBV11-2	TRBD2	NA	TGTGCCAGCAGCTTAGCTGGGGGGGTAGATACGCAGTATTTT	CASSLAGGVDTQYF
TRBJ1-6	TRBV5-1	TRBD1	once	TGCGCCAGCAGGCCAAGTTACAGGGGCCCTGAGAATTCACCCCTCCACTTT	CASRPSYRGPENSPLHF
TRBJ1-2	TRBV11-3	NA	NA	TGTGCCAGCAGCTTATTCCCACCGCGACGGGGAAACGATGGCTACACCTTC	CASSLFPPRRGNDGYTF
TRBJ2-7	TRBV2	NA	NA	TGTGCCAGCAGTCCTGACAGCCCCTGGGCCTACGAGCAGTACTTC	CASSPDSPWAYEQYF
TRBJ1-2	TRBV5-8	NA	NA	TGTGCCAGCAGACTTGACAGGCCTAACTATGGCTACACCTTC	CASRLDRPNYGYTF
TRBJ2-7	TRBV28	NA	NA	TGTGCCAGCAGTTCGACAGAAGACGAGCAGTACTTC	CASSSTEDEQYF
TRBJ1-4	TRBV11-2	TRBD1	NA	TGTGCCAGCAGCCTGGGGACAGGGGGGTTTGAAAAACTGTTTTTT	CASSLGTGGFEKLFF
TRBJ2-1	TRBV7-9	NA	NA	TGTGCCAGCAGCCCCCGGGGGTCCCCCTACAATGAGCAGTTCTTC	CASSPRGSPYNEQFF
TRBJ1-6	TRBV23-1	NA	few	TGCGCCAGCAGTGTTCCGGGGGGGGAGGTTCCCTATAATTCACCCCTCCACTTT	CASSVPGGEVPYNSPLHF
TRBJ2-1	TRBV27	NA	NA	TGTGCCAGCAGTCCCCGGACAGTATACAATGAGCAGTTCTTC	CASSPRTVYNEQFF
TRBJ1-4	TRBV7-9	NA	NA	TGTGCCAGCAGCCCCCGGAGTAGCGAAAAACTGTTTTTT	CASSPRSSEKLFF
TRBJ2-7	TRBV5-5	NA	once	TGTGCCAGCAGCTTGTGGTCCAGCTACGAGCAGTACTTC	CASSLWSSYEQYF
TRBJ2-2	TRBV2	TRBD1	once	TGTGCCAGCGCCCGGCAGGGGGTTGGTACCGGGGAGCTGTTTTTT	CASARQGVGTGELFF
TRBJ1-5	TRBV6-6	NA	NA	TGTGCCAGCAGTCGCCGACCGGAGCAGCCCCAGCATTTT	CASSRRPEQPQHF
TRBJ2-7	TRBV18	TRBD2	few	TGTGCCAGCTCACCGGGGCCTAGCGGGGGCTTGAAAAGGTACTTC	CASSPGPSGGLKRYF
TRBJ1-1	TRBV12-3/TRBV12-4	NA	NA	TGTGCCAGCAGCACGACAGGGAACACTGAAGCTTTCTTT	CASSTTGNTEAFF
TRBJ2-7	TRBV27	TRBD2	once	TGTGCCAGCAGTCCGGGGTGGGCCGGGGACTATCGCGAGCAGTACTTC	CASSPGWAGDYREQYF
TRBJ2-1	TRBV11-2	TRBD2	NA	TGTGCCAGCAGCCCCTGGACTAGTAGGAATGAGCAGTTCTTC	CASSPWTSRNEQFF
TRBJ2-1	TRBV2	TRBD2	NA	TGTGCCAGCAGCCGGATTTATACCGGGACTAGCGGCCTCAATGAGCAGTTCTTC	CASSRIYTGTSGLNEQFF
TRBJ2-7	TRBV2	TRBD1	NA	TGTGCCAGCAGGTGGGACAGGGGCTCCTACGAGCAGTACTTC	CASRWDRGSYEQYF
TRBJ2-3	TRBV11-2	TRBD1	NA	TGTGCCAGCAGCTCTACAGGGGGTAGCACAGATACGCAGTATTTT	CASSSTGGSTDTQYF